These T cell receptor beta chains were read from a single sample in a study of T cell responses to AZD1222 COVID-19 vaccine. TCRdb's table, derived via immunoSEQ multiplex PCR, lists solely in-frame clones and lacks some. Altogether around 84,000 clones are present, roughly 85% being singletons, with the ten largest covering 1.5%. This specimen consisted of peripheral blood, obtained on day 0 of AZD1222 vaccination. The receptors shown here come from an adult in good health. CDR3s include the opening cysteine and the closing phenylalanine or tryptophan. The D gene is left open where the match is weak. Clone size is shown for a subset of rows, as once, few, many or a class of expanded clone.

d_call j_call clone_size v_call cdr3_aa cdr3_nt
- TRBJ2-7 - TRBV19 CASSRKGYEQYF TGTGCCAGTAGTAGAAAAGGGTACGAGCAGTACTTC
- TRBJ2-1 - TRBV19 CASSTNRVSSYNEQFF TGTGCCAGTAGCACTAACAGGGTCAGCTCCTACAATGAGCAGTTCTTC
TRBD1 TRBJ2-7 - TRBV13 CASSLGPPGTGGVYEQYF TGTGCCAGCAGCTTAGGCCCCCCCGGGACAGGGGGGGTATACGAGCAGTACTTC
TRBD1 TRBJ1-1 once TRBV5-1 CASSLGQGKTFF TGCGCCAGCAGCCTCGGACAGGGTAAGACTTTCTTT
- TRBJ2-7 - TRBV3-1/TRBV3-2 CASSQESSYEQYF TGTGCCAGCAGCCAGGAAAGTTCCTACGAGCAGTACTTC
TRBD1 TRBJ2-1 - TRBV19 CASSTGTGYIEQFF TGTGCCAGTAGTACCGGGACAGGGTACATTGAGCAGTTCTTC
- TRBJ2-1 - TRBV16 CASSQSRGGNEQFF TGTGCCAGCAGCCAATCCCGGGGAGGCAATGAGCAGTTCTTC
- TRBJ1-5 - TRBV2 CASSEVLGGQPQHF TGTGCCAGCAGTGAAGTTTTGGGGGGTCAGCCCCAGCATTTT
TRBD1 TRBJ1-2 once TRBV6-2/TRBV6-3 CASSTPGQGYGYTF TGTGCCAGCAGTACCCCGGGACAGGGCTATGGCTACACCTTC
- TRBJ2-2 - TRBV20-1 CSAPLVGELFF TGCAGTGCCCCTCTGGTCGGGGAGCTGTTTTTT
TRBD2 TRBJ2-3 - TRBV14 CASSQEGAGDTQYF TGTGCCAGCAGCCAGGAGGGAGCGGGGGATACGCAGTATTTT
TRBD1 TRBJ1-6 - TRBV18 CASSPGTGMNSPLHF TGTGCCAGCTCACCCGGGACAGGGATGAATTCACCCCTCCACTTT
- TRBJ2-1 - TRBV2 CASSAIGYNEQFF TGTGCCAGCAGTGCTATTGGATACAATGAGCAGTTCTTC
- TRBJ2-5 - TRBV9 CASSVSGQETQYF TGTGCCAGCAGCGTGTCCGGACAAGAGACCCAGTACTTC
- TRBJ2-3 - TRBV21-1 CASSNGGLAAPEDTQYF TGTGCCAGCAGCAATGGGGGACTAGCGGCTCCGGAAGATACGCAGTATTTT
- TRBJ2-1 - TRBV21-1 CASSSPDRVSNEQFF TGTGCCAGCAGCAGCCCTGACAGGGTGAGTAATGAGCAGTTCTTC
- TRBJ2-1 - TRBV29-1 CSVGSHSYNEQFF TGCAGCGTGGGGTCCCACTCCTACAATGAGCAGTTCTTC
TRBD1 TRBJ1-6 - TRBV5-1 CASSLALSGTGGNSPLHF TGCGCCAGCAGCTTGGCGTTGTCCGGGACAGGGGGGAATTCACCCCTCCACTTT
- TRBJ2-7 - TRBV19 CASSFSGTTYEQYF TGTGCCAGTAGTTTTAGCGGTACAACCTACGAGCAGTACTTC
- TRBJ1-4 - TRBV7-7 CASSLSGQRNEKLFF TGTGCTAGCAGCCTATCGGGCCAGAGGAATGAAAAACTGTTTTTT
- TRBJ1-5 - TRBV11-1 CASSLNSRGPQHF TGTGCCAGCAGCTTAAATTCCCGCGGGCCCCAGCATTTT
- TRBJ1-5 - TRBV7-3 CATPNPSSNQPQHF TGTGCCACCCCTAACCCGAGTAGCAATCAGCCCCAGCATTTT